Listed below are T cell receptor beta chains from one sample, sequenced in a study of blood T cell repertoires in COVID-19. Repertoires were generated with immunoSEQ multiplex PCR, while TCRdb's copy carries only in-frame clones and drops some. The sample has 260,000 or so clones, 70% to 90% seen once. The specimen was peripheral blood. These receptors all stem from a human donor in a cohort sampled during active COVID-19. The CDR3 runs from the conserved cysteine through the conserved F or W. Fields, in order: D gene, clone size, J gene, V gene, CDR3 protein, CDR3 DNA. The D gene is left open where the match is weak. Clone size is not always given. Where it is, it says once, few, many or a class for expanded clones.

TRBD1 | . | TRBJ2-7 | TRBV7-3 | CASSGGTGAREQYF | TGTGCCAGCAGCGGCGGGACAGGGGCCCGAGAGCAGTACTTC
TRBD1 | . | TRBJ1-3 | TRBV5-1 | CASSLTGTVGLTIYF | TGCGCCAGCAGCTTAACCGGGACAGTGGGTCTCACCATATATTTT
. | . | TRBJ1-2 | TRBV6-5 | CASKGVGYTF | TGTGCCAGCAAGGGGGTCGGCTACACCTTC
. | . | TRBJ2-7 | TRBV5-6 | CASSLGQGPYEQYF | TGTGCCAGCAGCTTGGGGCAGGGTCCCTACGAGCAGTACTTC
. | . | TRBJ2-1 | TRBV3-1/TRBV3-2 | CASSDAGNLTYNEQFF | TGTGCCAGCAGCGACGCCGGGAACTTAACCTACAATGAGCAGTTCTTC
. | . | TRBJ1-2 | TRBV7-9 | CASSLVGPDTSNYGYTF | TGTGCCAGCAGCTTAGTTGGTCCCGACACCTCTAACTATGGCTACACCTTC
. | . | TRBJ1-1 | TRBV12-3/TRBV12-4 | CASSPPPGKTFF | TGTGCCAGCAGTCCCCCCCCCGGGAAAACTTTCTTT
TRBD1 | . | TRBJ1-5 | TRBV2 | CASTQGGGIGQPQHF | TGTGCCAGCACACAGGGGGGGGGAATTGGCCAGCCCCAGCATTTT
TRBD2 | . | TRBJ2-2 | TRBV24-1 | CATSDRTSGNTGELFF | TGTGCCACCAGTGATCGGACTAGCGGGAACACCGGGGAGCTGTTTTTT
. | . | TRBJ1-6 | TRBV19 | CASSLGQPSPLHF | TGTGCCAGTAGTTTAGGACAGCCTTCACCCCTCCACTTT
TRBD1 | . | TRBJ1-2 | TRBV19 | CASSIDGETGGVYGYTF | TGTGCCAGTAGTATAGACGGCGAGACAGGGGGAGTCTATGGCTACACCTTC
. | . | TRBJ2-7 | TRBV18 | CASSPPIEDRYYDEQYF | TGTGCCAGCTCACCACCGATCGAGGATAGGTACTACGACGAGCAGTACTTC
. | . | TRBJ1-2 | TRBV5-4 | CASSLGAVYGYTF | TGTGCCAGCAGCTTGGGGGCAGTTTATGGCTACACCTTC
. | . | TRBJ1-5 | TRBV4-1 | CASSQSRGNQPQHF | TGCGCCAGCAGCCAGAGCAGGGGTAATCAGCCCCAGCATTTT
TRBD1 | once | TRBJ1-5 | TRBV28 | CASSWGVTGMQPQHF | TGTGCCAGCAGTTGGGGAGTGACAGGGATGCAGCCCCAGCATTTT
TRBD1 | . | TRBJ1-5 | TRBV24-1 | CATSDWDSYQPQHF | TGTGCCACCAGTGATTGGGACAGCTATCAGCCCCAGCATTTT
. | . | TRBJ2-7 | TRBV4-1 | CASSQFGGGADYEQYF | TGCGCCAGCAGCCAATTCGGTGGGGGCGCGGACTACGAGCAGTACTTC
. | once | TRBJ2-1 | TRBV19 | CASSIVTSNEQFF | TGTGCCAGTAGTATAGTTACTAGCAATGAGCAGTTCTTC
. | . | TRBJ2-5 | TRBV29-1 | CSVVIGEARETQYF | TGCAGCGTTGTCATAGGAGAAGCCAGAGAGACCCAGTACTTC
. | few | TRBJ2-7 | TRBV7-8 | CASSPISRVQQAYEQYF | TGTGCCAGCAGCCCCATATCGAGGGTCCAGCAGGCCTACGAGCAGTACTTC
TRBD2 | . | TRBJ2-1 | TRBV6-5 | CASRPRLAVQQFF | TGTGCCAGCAGACCCAGACTAGCGGTTCAGCAGTTCTTC
. | . | TRBJ1-2 | TRBV13 | CASSLVARPGIPYGYTF | TGTGCCAGCAGCTTAGTAGCTAGGCCGGGGATTCCCTATGGCTACACCTTC
. | once | TRBJ2-7 | TRBV6-6 | CASSSGRAYEQYF | TGTGCCAGCAGTTCTGGCAGGGCCTACGAGCAGTACTTC
. | . | TRBJ1-1 | TRBV7-2 | CASSPHGNTEAFF | TGTGCCAGCAGCCCCCACGGGAACACTGAAGCTTTCTTT
TRBD1 | . | TRBJ1-2 | TRBV7-9 | CASSTGDGYGYTF | TGTGCCAGCAGCACAGGGGACGGCTATGGCTACACCTTC
. | few | TRBJ1-2 | TRBV13 | CASSFPLTNYGYTF | TGTGCCAGCAGCTTTCCATTGACAAACTATGGCTACACCTTC
. | . | TRBJ2-7 | TRBV7-2 | CASSLTIDRSSYEQYF | TGTGCCAGCAGCTTAACCATAGACAGGAGTTCCTACGAGCAGTACTTC
TRBD1 | . | TRBJ2-7 | TRBV28 | CASSYGQGGLEQYF | TGTGCCAGCAGTTACGGACAGGGGGGCCTCGAGCAGTACTTC
. | . | TRBJ1-1 | TRBV10-1 | CASSTTGTEAFF | TGCGCCAGCAGTACCACAGGCACTGAAGCTTTCTTT
. | . | TRBJ2-4 | TRBV25-1 | CASSDWGDIAKNIQYF | TGTGCCAGCAGTGACTGGGGCGATATAGCCAAAAACATTCAGTACTTC
TRBD1 | . | TRBJ1-1 | TRBV10-1 | CASSEVGQGHLGERGTEAFF | TGCGCCAGCAGTGAAGTCGGACAGGGTCACTTAGGGGAACGGGGCACTGAAGCTTTCTTT
. | once | TRBJ1-4 | TRBV11-2 | CASSLSSGTKGKLFF | TGTGCCAGCAGCTTATCGTCCGGGACAAAGGGAAAACTGTTTTTT
TRBD1 | once | TRBJ1-6 | TRBV4-3 | CASSRLVRGLSPLHF | TGCGCCAGCAGCCGGTTGGTCAGGGGGCTATCACCCCTCCACTTT
TRBD1 | . | TRBJ2-7 | TRBV6-5 | CASSSWTGLHEQYF | TGTGCCAGCAGTTCCTGGACAGGGCTACACGAGCAGTACTTC
. | . | TRBJ2-3 | TRBV11-3 | CASSLVGGTDTQYF | TGTGCCAGCAGCTTAGTAGGGGGCACAGATACGCAGTATTTT
TRBD2 | . | TRBJ2-7 | TRBV10-2 | CASSEPTSGGGLYEQYF | TGCGCCAGCAGTGAGCCTACTAGCGGGGGGGGCCTCTACGAGCAGTACTTC
. | . | TRBJ2-7 | TRBV6-2/TRBV6-3 | CASSPLRRQTYEQYF | TGTGCCAGCAGCCCACTGCGGAGGCAGACCTACGAGCAGTACTTC
. | . | TRBJ2-4 | TRBV7-9 | CASSLAGEKNIQYF | TGTGCCAGCAGCTTAGCCGGGGAAAAAAACATTCAGTACTTC
TRBD2 | . | TRBJ2-3 | TRBV28 | CASSELAGGRTDTQYF | TGTGCCAGCAGTGAGTTAGCGGGAGGTCGCACAGATACGCAGTATTTT
TRBD1 | . | TRBJ2-7 | TRBV5-1 | CASSLWAMGQEFYEQYF | TGCGCCAGCAGCTTGTGGGCCATGGGACAGGAATTCTACGAGCAGTACTTC
TRBD1 | . | TRBJ1-2 | TRBV19 | CASSIRAGGRNYGYTF | TGTGCCAGTAGTATAAGGGCAGGGGGCAGAAACTATGGCTACACCTTC
TRBD1 | . | TRBJ2-3 | TRBV19 | CASSWTGSDTQYF | TGTGCCAGTAGTTGGACAGGGTCCGATACGCAGTATTTT
TRBD1 | . | TRBJ2-7 | TRBV2 | CAIAGGSSYEQYF | TGTGCCATTGCAGGGGGCAGCTCCTACGAGCAGTACTTC
TRBD1 | once | TRBJ1-1 | TRBV6-5 | CASSPTGTAGTEAFF | TGTGCCAGCAGCCCCACCGGGACAGCGGGCACTGAAGCTTTCTTT
TRBD2 | . | TRBJ2-7 | TRBV4-3 | CASSQEPAGGRDEQYF | TGCGCCAGCAGCCAAGAACCAGCGGGAGGGCGGGACGAGCAGTACTTC